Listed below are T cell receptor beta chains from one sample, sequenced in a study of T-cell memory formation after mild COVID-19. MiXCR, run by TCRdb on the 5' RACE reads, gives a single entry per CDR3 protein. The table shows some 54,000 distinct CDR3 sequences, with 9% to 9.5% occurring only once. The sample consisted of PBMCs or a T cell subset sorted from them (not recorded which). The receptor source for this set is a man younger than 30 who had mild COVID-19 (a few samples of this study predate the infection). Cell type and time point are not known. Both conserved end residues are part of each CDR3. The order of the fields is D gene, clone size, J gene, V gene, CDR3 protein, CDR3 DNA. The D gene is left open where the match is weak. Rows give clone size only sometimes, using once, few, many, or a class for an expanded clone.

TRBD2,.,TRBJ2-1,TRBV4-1,CASSQEILAGGYEQFF,TGCGCCAGCAGCCAAGAAATACTAGCGGGGGGGTATGAGCAGTTCTTC
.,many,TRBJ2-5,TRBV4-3,CASSQGLREQETQYF,TGCGCCAGCAGCCAAGGTCTCAGGGAACAAGAGACCCAGTACTTC
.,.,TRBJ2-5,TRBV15,CATSTHRIQETQYF,TGTGCCACCAGCACCCACAGAATCCAAGAGACCCAGTACTTC
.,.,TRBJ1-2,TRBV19,CASSLGAANYGYTF,TGTGCCAGTAGTCTCGGTGCTGCTAACTATGGCTACACCTTC
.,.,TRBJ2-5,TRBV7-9,CASSPRGPETQYF,TGTGCCAGCAGCCCGCGGGGACCGGAGACCCAGTACTTC
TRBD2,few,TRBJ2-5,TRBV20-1,CSARFSGGSETQYF,TGCAGTGCTAGATTCTCGGGAGGCTCGGAGACCCAGTACTTC
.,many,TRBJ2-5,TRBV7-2,CASGGYQETQYF,TGTGCCAGCGGAGGATACCAAGAGACCCAGTACTTC
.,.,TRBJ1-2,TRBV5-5,CASSLRSGSGYTF,TGTGCCAGCAGCTTAAGGTCTGGGAGTGGCTACACCTTC
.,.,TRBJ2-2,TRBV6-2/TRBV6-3,CASGLSGELFF,TGTGCCAGCGGATTATCCGGGGAGCTGTTTTTT
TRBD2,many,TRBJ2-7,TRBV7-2,CASSQGTRYEQYF,TGTGCCAGCAGCCAAGGGACTAGATACGAGCAGTACTTC
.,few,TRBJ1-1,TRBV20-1,CSASGSGTEAFF,TGCAGTGCTTCGGGGTCAGGAACTGAAGCTTTCTTT
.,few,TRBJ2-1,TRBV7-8,CASSLSLHVNEQFF,TGTGCCAGCAGCTTATCCCTTCACGTAAATGAGCAGTTCTTC
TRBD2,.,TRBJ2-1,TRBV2,CASSVIRGAYNEQFF,TGTGCCAGCAGTGTTATTCGGGGGGCCTACAATGAGCAGTTCTTC
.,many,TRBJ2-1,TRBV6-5,CASSAAGPGGNEQFF,TGTGCCAGCAGCGCCGCGGGGCCAGGGGGTAATGAGCAGTTCTTC
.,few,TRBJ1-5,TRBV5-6,CASSLGPGVNQPQHF,TGTGCCAGCAGCTTGGGGCCGGGGGTTAATCAGCCCCAGCATTTT
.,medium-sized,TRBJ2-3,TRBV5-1,CASSFWGRDTQYF,TGCGCCAGCAGCTTCTGGGGGCGGGATACGCAGTATTTT
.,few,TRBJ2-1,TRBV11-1,CASSFGGDWRNEQFF,TGTGCCAGCAGCTTTGGGGGAGATTGGCGGAATGAGCAGTTCTTC
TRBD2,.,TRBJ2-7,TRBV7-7,CASSTERGYEQYF,TGTGCCAGCAGCACGGAGCGGGGCTACGAGCAGTACTTC
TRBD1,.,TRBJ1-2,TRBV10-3,CAISQGQAKNYGYTF,TGTGCCATCAGCCAGGGACAGGCTAAGAACTATGGCTACACCTTC
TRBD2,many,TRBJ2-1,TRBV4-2,CASSQNLPSGGYNEQFF,TGTGCCAGCAGCCAAAACTTACCTAGCGGGGGATACAATGAGCAGTTCTTC
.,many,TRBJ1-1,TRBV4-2,CASSQGSGWVRDTEAFF,TGTGCCAGCAGCCAAGGGAGTGGATGGGTTAGAGACACTGAAGCTTTCTTT
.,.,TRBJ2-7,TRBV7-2,CASSLYGGEQYF,TGTGCCAGCAGCTTATACGGGGGAGAGCAGTACTTC
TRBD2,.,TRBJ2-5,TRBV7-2,CASSLAITSGGRETQYF,TGTGCCAGCAGCTTAGCGATTACTAGCGGGGGGCGGGAGACCCAGTACTTC
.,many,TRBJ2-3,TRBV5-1,CASSTGPRDTQYF,TGCGCCAGCAGCACTGGGCCGCGGGATACGCAGTATTTT
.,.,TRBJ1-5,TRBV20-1,CSASRDGRNQPQHF,TGCAGTGCTAGCCGGGACGGCCGCAATCAGCCCCAGCATTTT
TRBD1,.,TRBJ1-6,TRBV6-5,CARGGGENSPLHF,TGTGCCAGAGGGGGCGGGGAGAATTCACCCCTCCACTTT
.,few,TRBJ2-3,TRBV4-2,CASSRGRGIDTQYF,TGTGCCAGCAGCCGGGGAAGGGGAATAGATACGCAGTATTTT
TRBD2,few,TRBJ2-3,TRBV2,CASTSRLGAGGTDTQYF,TGTGCCAGCACCTCCCGCCTCGGAGCGGGGGGTACAGATACGCAGTATTTT
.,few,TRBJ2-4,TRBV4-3,CASSQEVAGGAKNIQYF,TGCGCCAGCAGCCAAGAAGTGGCAGGGGGGGCCAAAAACATTCAGTACTTC
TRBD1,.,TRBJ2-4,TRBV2,CASSRQGAIQYF,TGTGCCAGCAGTAGACAGGGGGCCATTCAGTACTTC
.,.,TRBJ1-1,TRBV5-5,CASSSTFGYTEAFF,TGTGCCAGCAGCTCTACCTTCGGGTACACTGAAGCTTTCTTT
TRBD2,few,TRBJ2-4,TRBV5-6,CASSSLAGTIQYF,TGTGCCAGCAGCTCCCTAGCGGGGACGATTCAGTACTTC
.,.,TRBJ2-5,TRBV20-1,CSAMPGGGQETQYF,TGCAGTGCTATGCCAGGAGGGGGTCAAGAGACCCAGTACTTC
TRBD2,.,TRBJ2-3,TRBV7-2,CASSFRLATSTDTQYF,TGTGCCAGCAGCTTCCGACTAGCGACTAGCACAGATACGCAGTATTTT
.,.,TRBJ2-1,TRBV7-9,CASSLQGTTYNEQFF,TGTGCCAGCAGCTTACAAGGGACGACCTACAATGAGCAGTTCTTC
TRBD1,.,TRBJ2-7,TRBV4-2,CASNKRQGAGEQYF,TGTGCCAGCAATAAGAGACAGGGGGCTGGCGAGCAGTACTTC
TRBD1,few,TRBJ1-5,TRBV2,CASSVGQYSNQPQHF,TGTGCCAGCAGTGTGGGACAGTATAGCAATCAGCCCCAGCATTTT